These 9 T cell receptor beta chains share one sample of origin, sequenced in a study of blood T cell repertoires in COVID-19. Only in-frame clones appear in the TCRdb table, and some are missing; sequencing was by immunoSEQ multiplex PCR. The top ten clones hold almost 6% of a sample with around 160,000 clones, 80% to 85% of them seen once. Sequences were obtained from PBMCs or T cells enriched from blood (not recorded which). The receptors here all came from a woman aged 50 to 60 who had been exposed to COVID-19.

V usage is TRBV3-1 (or the pseudogene TRBV3-2) and J usage is TRBJ1-4; D is ambiguous. Trimming pared 0 bases from V and 7 bases from J, leaving 6 bases between. Germline V gives CDR1 LGHDT, CDR2 YNNKEL (reference sequence). This CDR3 spans 13 amino acids. CDR3 amino acids: CASSQDWAEKLFF. CDR3 nucleotide sequence: TGTGCCAGCAGCCAAGACTGGGCTGAAAAACTGTTTTTT.

The V call is TRBV9, the J call TRBJ1-6; D is possibly TRBD1 (5 bases). Germline V gene lookup returns CDR1 SGDLS and CDR2 YYNGEE. V was trimmed by 3 bases and J by 10 bases, leaving 11 bases between them. The CDR3 spans 13 residues. In nucleotides, the CDR3 is TGTGCCAGCAGCGCCACAGGTGAATCACCCCTCCACTTT. Protein: CASSATGESPLHF.

The chain links TRBV5-1 to TRBJ1-1; tentative D call: TRBD1 (6 bases). This CDR3 comprises 15 residues. Germline-derived CDR1 and CDR2 are SGHRS and YFSETQ. V was pared by 4 bases and J by 0 bases, with 13 bases between. The CDR3 region is CASSAYRALNTEAFF. In DNA, the CDR3 is TGCGCCAGCAGCGCATACAGGGCGCTGAACACTGAAGCTTTCTTT.

V and J are TRBV6-5 and TRBJ1-6, with TRBD1 matching over 9 bases. CDR3 length: 15 residues. V lost 7 bases, J lost 9 bases, and 10 bases stayed unmatched. Germline V gives CDR1 MNHEY, CDR2 SVGAGI. The CDR3 region is CASTQIQGAVSPLHF. The CDR3 DNA reads as TGTGCCAGCACTCAGATACAGGGGGCTGTTTCACCCCTCCACTTT.

This clone appeared once. Written as DNA, the CDR3 is TGTGCCAGCAGCTTATTGATCGGCTATGGCTACACCTTC. Translation gives CASSLLIGYGYTF. The chain carries TRBV7-2 and TRBJ1-2; no clear D gene. CDR3 length equals 13 residues. Trimming removed 2 bases from V and 4 bases from J, with 8 bases in between. Germline lookup yields CDR1 SGHTA and CDR2 FQGNSA.

The chain joins TRBV4-1 to TRBJ1-1; D gene uncertain. V lost 8 bases to trimming and J lost 1 base, with 8 bases between them. Per the germline V gene, CDR1 is MGHRA and CDR2 is YSYEKL. The CDR3 is made up of 12 amino acids. The CDR3 reads CASARGNTEAFF. Written as DNA, the CDR3 is TGCGCCAGCGCCCGGGGGAACACTGAAGCTTTCTTT.

This rearrangement joins TRBV7-6 to TRBJ1-6; D remains ambiguous. CDR1 and CDR2 (germline): SGHVS, FNYEAQ. Trimming left V 1 base short and J 0 bases short, with 7 bases between. The CDR3 consists of 16 residues. In DNA form, the CDR3 reads TGTGCCAGCAGCTTAGGGTCGAGCTCCTATAATTCACCCCTCCACTTT. Translating gives CASSLGSSSYNSPLHF.

This clone was seen just once. The genes are TRBV19 and TRBJ1-2; 7 nucleotides line up with TRBD1. This CDR3 has 13 residues. The germline V gene has CDR1 LNHDA and CDR2 SQIVND (reference sequence). V shed 4 bases and J 4 bases; nucleotides not matched to a gene: 3. CDR3 region: CASSNRDSYGYTF. CDR3 DNA: TGTGCCAGTAGTAACCGGGACAGCTATGGCTACACCTTC.

V is TRBV19 and J is TRBJ2-6, with D unclear. The V end lost 4 bases, the J end lost 0 bases, and 10 bases lay between the germline ends. The CDR3 has 16 amino acids. CDR1 and CDR2 from the germline V gene are LNHDA and SQIVND (reference sequence). The CDR3 DNA sequence: TGTGCCAGTAGTAGTAAGAGTTTCTCTGGGGCCAACGTCCTGACTTTC. It yields the protein CASSSKSFSGANVLTF.